The 5 T cell receptor beta chains below were found in one sample sequenced in a study of T cell responses to AZD1222 COVID-19 vaccine. Clones were read by immunoSEQ multiplex PCR, and TCRdb kept only the in-frame ones, dropping some. The repertoire holds nearly 200,000 clones, with around 93% as singletons. The sequencing used peripheral blood, collected 28 days after the second AZD1222 dose. The source is an adult who received the AZD1222 COVID-19 vaccine.

A single count supports this clone. V usage is TRBV18 and J usage is TRBJ1-1; D remains ambiguous. The CDR3 sequence is 14 residues long. Looked up from germline, CDR1 is KGHSH and CDR2 is LQKENI. V lost 1 base and J lost 0, with 6 bases in between. The CDR3 coding sequence is TGTGCCAGCTCACCACAGGTGCTGAACACTGAAGCTTTCTTT. Translating it yields CASSPQVLNTEAFF. Complete variable domain (other parts from reference TRBV18 and TRBJ1-1): NAGVMQNPRHLVRRRGQEARLRCSPMKGHSHVYWYRQLPEEGLKFMVYLQKENIIDESGMPKERFSAEFPKEGPSILRIQQVVRGDSAAYFCASSPQVLNTEAFFGQGTRLTVV.

The chain employs TRBV5-4 and TRBJ1-2; TRBD1 agrees at 12 bases. CDR1 SGHNT and CDR2 YYREEE come from the germline V gene (reference sequence). CDR3 length: 16 amino acids. The ends lost 0 bases at V and 2 bases at J; junction bases unmatched: 2. The CDR3 spells CASSLGDRGRNYGYTF. CDR3 nucleotides: TGTGCCAGCAGCTTGGGGGACAGGGGGCGCAACTATGGCTACACCTTC.

V usage is TRBV5-6 and J usage is TRBJ2-6; TRBD1 matches 7 bases. V lost 4 bases and J lost 9; bases outside the gene matches: 10. The CDR3 runs 15 residues. CDR1 and CDR2 (germline): SGHDT, YYEEEE. Written as DNA, the CDR3 is TGTGCCAGCAGCAGATGGACAGGAAGGGGCAACGTCCTGACTTTC. It specifies CASSRWTGRGNVLTF.

The genes are TRBV12-3 or TRBV12-4 and TRBJ1-2; D not resolved. The V and J ends lost 8 bases and 8 bases respectively, with 18 bases between them. This CDR3 contains 13 residues. In DNA, the CDR3 is TGTGCCAGCCGATTTGAGGAGGCCGGAGGCTACACCTTC. As protein: CASRFEEAGGYTF.

The chain links TRBV6-2 or TRBV6-3 to TRBJ1-4; unclear D gene. The length of the CDR3 is 16 residues. Trimming pared 5 bases from V and 2 bases from J, leaving 15 bases between. Germline V lookup: CDR1 MNHEY, CDR2 SVGEGT. CDR3 residues: CASSPDHYPTNEKLFF. CDR3 nucleotide sequence: TGTGCCAGCAGTCCAGACCACTACCCGACTAATGAAAAACTGTTTTTT.